This section outlines one T cell receptor (beta chain) sequence together with its context. Germline CDR1 and CDR2: SGHNT and YYREEE (reference sequence). V was trimmed by 4 bases and J by 5 bases, leaving 13 bases between them. The CDR3 spans 13 residues. The entry originates in a study of technical replicates of blood from several donors. TCRdb's copy holds only in-frame clones and misses some; the assay was immunoSEQ multiplex PCR. The sample lists tens of thousands of clones, around 92% occurring once. The TCR comes from a human donor in good health. Some clones in this sample may be carry-over from other donors' samples. The sequenced sample was PBMCs. This sequence joins TRBV5-4 and TRBJ2-7; possibly TRBD1 for D (6 bases). CDR3 amino acids: CASSPGVADEQYF. The CDR3 DNA follows: TGTGCCAGCAGCCCAGGGGTCGCGGACGAGCAGTACTTC.